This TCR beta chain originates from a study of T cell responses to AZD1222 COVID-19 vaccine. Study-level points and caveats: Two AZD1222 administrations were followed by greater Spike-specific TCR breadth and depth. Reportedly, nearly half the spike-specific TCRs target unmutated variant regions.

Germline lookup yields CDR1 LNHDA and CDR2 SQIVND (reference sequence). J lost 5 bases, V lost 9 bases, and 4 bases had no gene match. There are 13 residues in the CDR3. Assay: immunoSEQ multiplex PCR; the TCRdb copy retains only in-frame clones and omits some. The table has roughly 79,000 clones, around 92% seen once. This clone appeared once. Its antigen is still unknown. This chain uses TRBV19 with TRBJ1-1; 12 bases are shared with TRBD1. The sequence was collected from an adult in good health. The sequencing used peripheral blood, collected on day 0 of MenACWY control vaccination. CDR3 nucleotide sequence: TGTGCCAGCGGGGACAGGGGGCGGACTGAAGCTTTCTTT. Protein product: CASGDRGRTEAFF.